Listed here are 4 T cell receptor beta chains from one sample, sequenced in a study of blood T cells in healthy people across ages. Together with a sample-barcoded 5' primer, a J-beta primer mix was included in a second PCR lasting about 6 to 11 cycles. TCRdb re-analysed the 5' RACE reads in MiXCR, keeping a single row per CDR3 protein. The sample records around 800,000 distinct CDR3 sequences, approximately 44% being singletons. The specimen sequenced was blood. These receptors all come from a man aged 55 to 70 in good health.

This clonotype came up a few times. This chain links TRBV29-1 with TRBJ2-7; TRBD1 or TRBD2 may be the D gene (6 bases each). The V end was cut by 6 bases, the J end by 6 bases, with 15 bases between. The CDR3 runs to 12 residues. Germline values: CDR1 SQVTM, CDR2 ANQGSEA. The CDR3 reads CSVGPTGAEQYF. In DNA, the CDR3 is TGCAGCGTGGGCCCCACGGGGGCCGAGCAGTACTTC.

This clonotype appeared once. Given a much more abundant clone one base away, this may be a read error. This CDR3 reads CSVRQGAGETQFF. The CDR3 DNA reads as TGCAGCGTCCGACAGGGAGCGGGGGAGACCCAGTTCTTC. The chain is built from TRBV29-1 and TRBJ2-1; D is perhaps TRBD2 (8 bases). This CDR3 has 13 amino acids. Germline V gene data show CDR1 as SQVTM and CDR2 as ANQGSEA. Trimming removed 6 bases at V and 13 bases at J, with 22 bases between.

This rearrangement joins TRBV5-5 to TRBJ2-1; tentatively, D is TRBD1 (7 bases). TRBJ2-7 matches the DNA end more closely, so the J call is doubtful. CDR1 is SGHKS, CDR2 YYEKEE, per germline (reference sequence). The CDR3 spans 15 residues. The CDR3: CASSFRGTESYEQYF. The CDR3 DNA reads as TGTGCCAGCAGCTTTCGGGGGACAGAATCCTACGAGCAGTACTTC.

The gene calls are TRBV6-1 and TRBJ2-1; the D gene is possibly TRBD2 (6 bases). V shed 0 bases and J shed 6 bases, with 15 bases lying between them. CDR1 and CDR2 from the germline V gene are MNHNS and SASEGT. CDR3 length equals 16 residues. CDR3 in DNA: TGTGCCAGCAGTGAAGCAACTAGCCCTAGGTTCAATGAGCAGTTCTTC. This codes for CASSEATSPRFNEQFF.